This T cell receptor (beta chain) came from a study of somatic mutations in cytotoxic T cells in rheumatoid arthritis. Study information: Immunosuppressive therapy such as methotrexate, hydroxychloroquine and sulfasalazine was being given, and follow-up samples were collected during it.

This table comes from immunoSEQ multiplex PCR, and its TCRdb copy is limited to in-frame clones, with some not included. The data show approximately 5,300 clones, about four fifths seen once. Germline V gene lookup returns CDR1 SGHVS and CDR2 FNYEAQ. The CDR3 has 14 amino acids. The V and J ends lost 5 bases and 3 bases, in that order; junction bases with no gene match: 6. Sequenced material: CD8+ T cells sorted from blood, taken at a follow-up visit. The chain couples TRBV7-6 to TRBJ2-7; 8 nucleotides match TRBD1. The clonotype was recovered from a middle-aged man with rheumatoid arthritis. CDR3 sequence (DNA): TGTGCCAGCAGCCCCGGACAGGGAATCTACGAGCAGTACTTC. Translating it yields CASSPGQGIYEQYF.